This T cell receptor (beta chain) was sequenced for a study of blood T cell repertoires in COVID-19. As for the study in general: PBMCs, B-cell-depleted T cells, or T cells provided the cDNA or gDNA that made up the material.

The CDR3 contains 15 residues. Germline assignment: CDR1 SGHTA and CDR2 FQGNSA. Germline trimming cut 5 bases from V and 14 bases from J; bases unmatched to any gene: 15. Authors' processing steps: Amplifying reference gene primers gave estimates of nucleated cell counts. Here immunoSEQ multiplex PCR was the method, and the copy in TCRdb shows in-frame clones only, minus some. That table supplies the V and J calls and clone size; D and trimming were determined from the DNA. The sample records approximately 190,000 clones, roughly 80% being singletons. Participants were aged roughly 18 to 100 years from approximately 25 US areas.

The sequencing input was PBMCs or T cells enriched from blood (not recorded which). V usage is TRBV7-2 and J usage is TRBJ1-6, with 7 bases matching TRBD1. The sequence came from a woman aged 55-70 years with acute COVID-19. CDR3 DNA: TGTGCCAGCAGCCAAACCGGGACAGAGTCCTTCACCCTCCACTTT. This translates into CASSQTGTESFTLHF.